These 14 T cell receptor beta chains originate from one sample sequenced in a study of response to subunit inactivated influenza vaccine. MiXCR, applied by TCRdb to the RT-PCR reads, yields one record per CDR3 protein. This sample has 600,000 to 850,000 distinct CDR3 sequences, with approximately 15% found just once. The specimen was PBMCs from blood, collected approximately 15 days before vaccination. Receptors were obtained from a man aged 45-65 years who received an inactivated influenza vaccine.

This clonotype was counted many times. The J gene is TRBJ1-1, the V gene TRBV29-1; D is undetermined. The V gene lost 3 bases and the J gene lost 4 bases, with 12 bases spanning the gap. In germline, CDR1 is SQVTM, CDR2 ANQGSEA. The CDR3 covers 13 residues. CDR3 bases: TGCAGCGTTGAGGAGGGTATAGGCACTGAAGCTTTCTTT. Translated: CSVEEGIGTEAFF.

This clonotype has a count of ten or more. The J gene is TRBJ1-2, the V gene TRBV24-1; D ambiguous. CDR3 size: 14 residues. Germline V CDR1 and CDR2: KGHDR, SFDVKD. Trimming left V 4 bases short and J 4 bases short, with 12 bases between. CDR3 sequence (DNA): TGTGCCACCAGTGAGGCTTCCCAGTCCTATGGCTACACCTTC. Encoded protein: CATSEASQSYGYTF.

The chain recombines TRBV3-1 with TRBJ2-5; 7 bases fit TRBD1. Trimming took 2 bases from V and 4 from J; bases not matched to a gene: 4. Germline CDR1 is LGHDT and CDR2 is YNNKEL (reference sequence). The CDR3 loop spans 14 amino acids. The CDR3 protein is CASSQLTGVETQYF. The CDR3 region has the DNA TGTGCCAGCAGCCAACTTACAGGGGTAGAGACCCAGTACTTC.

This clonotype occurred a few times. The chain joins TRBV7-9 to TRBJ2-3, with TRBD2 as a possible D gene (5 bases). The germline V gene has CDR1 SEHNR and CDR2 FQNEAQ (reference sequence). V lost 6 bases to trimming and J lost 4 bases, with 14 bases between them. CDR3 length equals 14 residues. CDR3 amino acids: CASSLDAGADTQYF. CDR3 bases: TGTGCCAGCAGTTTGGATGCGGGCGCAGATACGCAGTATTTT.

V and J are TRBV7-2 and TRBJ1-2; D gene unclear. Germline CDR1 is SGHTA and CDR2 is FQGNSA. The V and J ends lost 4 bases and 3 bases respectively, with 9 bases between them. This CDR3 region has 13 residues. This CDR3 reads CASSSDWDYGYTF. The CDR3 DNA reads as TGTGCCAGCAGCTCGGATTGGGACTATGGCTACACCTTC. Combining the CDR3 with reference TRBV7-2 and TRBJ1-2 gives the whole variable domain GAGVSQSPSNKVTEKGKDVELRCDPISGHTALYWYRQSLGQGLEFLIYFQGNSAPDKSGLPSDRFSAERTGGSVSTLTIQRTQQEDSAVYLCASSSDWDYGYTFGSGTRLTVV.

The sample holds a few counts of this clonotype. V and J are TRBV20-1 and TRBJ2-7; D not certain. The CDR3 runs 13 residues. From germline, CDR1 is DFQATT and CDR2 SNEGSKA (reference sequence). Trimming took 5 bases from V and 2 from J, leaving 13 bases between them. CDR3 DNA sequence: TGCAGTGCTGCGACTCAACTTACCTACGAGCAGTACTTC. This codes for CSAATQLTYEQYF.

This chain links TRBV10-3 with TRBJ2-5, with D tentatively TRBD2 (6 bases). Trimming pared 0 bases from V and 5 bases from J, leaving 13 bases between. Germline CDR1 is ENHRY and CDR2 is SYGVKD. CDR3 length: 15 residues. Here the CDR3 DNA reads TGTGCCATCAGTGAGTCTCCCCTAGCGCGGGAGACCCAGTACTTC. It is translated as CAISESPLARETQYF.

This clonotype occurred a few times. The gene calls are TRBV7-2 and TRBJ2-1; D gene ambiguous. Germline-derived CDR1 and CDR2 are SGHTA and FQGNSA. Deletions cut 2 bases from V and 10 bases from J, with 12 bases between. The CDR3 has 13 residues. The CDR3 spells CASSLSSPPEQFF. Here the CDR3 DNA reads TGTGCCAGCAGCTTATCGAGCCCCCCCGAGCAGTTCTTC.

This clonotype was counted a few times. The rearrangement links TRBV7-2 to TRBJ2-4, with TRBD1 matching 10 bases. The CDR3 runs to 17 residues. The V segment lost 5 bases and the J segment 1 base; nucleotides outside the gene matches: 8. Germline V gene lookup returns CDR1 SGHTA and CDR2 FQGNSA. The CDR3 sequence is CASSLDRGRMAKNIQYF. Written as DNA, the CDR3 is TGTGCCAGCAGCCTTGACAGGGGGCGTATGGCCAAAAACATTCAGTACTTC.

This clonotype was observed a handful of times. The chain couples TRBV20-1 to TRBJ2-1, with 8 bases matching TRBD2. The length of the CDR3 is 15 residues. The germline V gene has CDR1 DFQATT and CDR2 SNEGSKA (reference sequence). V shed 6 bases and J 3 bases; nucleotides not matched to a gene: 10. The CDR3 protein is CSAAVSGGRYNEQFF. The CDR3 nucleotides read TGCAGTGCCGCCGTAAGCGGGGGCCGCTACAATGAGCAGTTCTTC.

This clonotype has at least ten counts. V is TRBV29-1 and J is TRBJ2-5; 11 positions agree with TRBD2. V dropped 4 bases and J dropped 2; count of bases not matched to a gene: 12. The length of the CDR3 is 17 residues. Germline V gene data show CDR1 as SQVTM and CDR2 as ANQGSEA. The CDR3 DNA reads as TGCAGCGTTGTCCTAGCGGGAGGCCGCGCTTCACAAGAGACCCAGTACTTC. Its translation: CSVVLAGGRASQETQYF.

This sequence joins TRBV5-1 and TRBJ1-5, with D uncertain. Germline CDR1 reads SGHRS; CDR2 reads YFSETQ. This CDR3 has 18 residues. V was shortened by 1 base and J by 6 bases, with 23 bases between the two germline ends. The CDR3 sequence: CASSLTAPLPVECQPQHF. DNA of the CDR3: TGCGCCAGCAGCTTGACAGCTCCTTTACCTGTCGAGTGTCAGCCCCAGCATTTT.

This chain links TRBV7-9 with TRBJ1-2; TRBD1 agrees at 7 bases. Germline V gene sequence: CDR1 SEHNR, CDR2 FQNEAQ (reference sequence). The CDR3 is 14 residues long. With 5 bases clipped from V and 5 bases from J, the junction kept 8 bases outside the gene matches. CDR3 protein: CASSKGTEPYGYTF. The CDR3, as DNA: TGTGCCAGCAGCAAAGGGACAGAACCTTATGGCTACACCTTC.

Ten or more counts support this clonotype. The chain links TRBV20-1 to TRBJ2-7; 13 bases line up with TRBD2. This CDR3 has 14 amino acids. Unmatched junction bases numbered 0, after V lost 1 base and J lost 3 bases. Germline V gene sequence: CDR1 DFQATT, CDR2 SNEGSKA (reference sequence). The chain's CDR3 is CSARGLAGGYEQYF. The CDR3 DNA reads TGCAGTGCTAGAGGACTAGCGGGAGGCTACGAGCAGTACTTC.